The clone carrying this T cell receptor (beta chain) is categorized as large. Its antigen is not identified. Synthesis of cDNA used 5'RACE (with 10-nucleotide random UMIs). TCRdb independently ran MiXCR on the 5' RACE reads; one entry per CDR3 protein. The data show about 33,000 distinct CDR3 sequences, 1.5% seen once. This entry belongs to a study of neurological immune-mediated disorders. Overall study context: Within the group of 35 or so multiple sclerosis patients, approximately 30 were relapsing-remitting, while 3 were secondary progressive. General study points: In HTLV-1-associated myelopathy, TCR clonal expansion was greatest, whereas multiple sclerosis had the least, falling below healthy controls. No link was found between any clinical or MRI feature and the multiple sclerosis repertoire cluster.

This CDR3 comprises 16 residues. The germline V gene encodes CDR1 SGHVS and CDR2 FQNEAQ. Trimming took 6 bases from V and 3 from J, leaving 21 bases between them. This rearrangement joins TRBV7-8 to TRBJ2-7, with TRBD2 as a possible D gene (5 bases). The sequence was obtained from a woman under 40 with multiple sclerosis. Sequences were obtained from PBMCs. The CDR3 here is CASSPLIVGLGYEQYF. In nucleotides, the CDR3 is TGTGCCAGCAGTCCGCTGATCGTTGGACTCGGCTACGAGCAGTACTTC. The entire variable domain, with the rest obtained from reference TRBV7-8 and TRBJ2-7, is as follows: GAGVSQSPRYKVAKRGQDVALRCDPISGHVSLFWYQQALGQGPEFLTYFQNEAQLDKSGLPSDRFFAERPEGSVSTLKIQRTQQEDSAVYLCASSPLIVGLGYEQYFGPGTRLTVT.